These 24 T cell receptor beta chains were all obtained from the same sample, sequenced in a study of CXCR3-negative and CXCR3-positive naive CD8 T cells. Via 5' RACE with UMI labels, TRB cDNA libraries were prepared. TCRdb re-called the 5' RACE reads; every CDR3 protein appears as one record, without DNA. Its table lists tens of thousands of distinct CDR3 sequences. General study results and limits: Naive CXCR3-positive cells had TRB CDR3s more hydrophobic than those of CXCR3-negative naive cells.

No antigen is known for these receptors. The sample was naive CXCR3+ CD8+ T cells from blood. Subset given: CD45RO-CCR7+CD27+CD95- naive CD8+ T cells expressing CXCR3 (TNR3+). Receptor source: a human donor in good health. Some clones in this sample may be carry-over from other donors' samples.

V usage is TRBV7-9 and J usage is TRBJ2-2; TCRdb's D call, TRBD1, is unchecked because there is no DNA. Germline loops: CDR1 SEHNR, CDR2 FQNEAQ (reference sequence). The CDR3 has 15 residues. The CDR3 reads CASTGPWVSTGELFF. Supplemented by reference TRBV7-9 and TRBJ2-2, the full variable domain reads DTGVSQNPRHKITKRGQNVTFRCDPISEHNRLYWYRQTLGQGPEFLTYFQNEAQLEKSRLLSDRFSAERPKGSFSTLEIQRTEQGDSAMYLCASTGPWVSTGELFFGEGSRLTVL.

V and J are TRBV7-9 and TRBJ2-7; TCRdb proposes TRBD1, but this gene call is untestable without DNA. From germline, CDR1 is SEHNR and CDR2 FQNEAQ (reference sequence). The CDR3 extends over 13 amino acids. CDR3 protein: CASSPTGTGEQYF.

The rearrangement links TRBV28 to TRBJ2-5; the TRBD1 assignment by TCRdb is unverifiable without DNA. From germline, CDR1 is MDHEN and CDR2 SYDVKM. This CDR3 region has 15 residues. CDR3 loop: CASSAIEGREETQYF.

The chain combines TRBV6-2 or TRBV6-3 with TRBJ2-1; with no DNA, the TCRdb D assignment of TRBD1 cannot be verified. The V gene's germline CDR1 is MNHEY and CDR2 SVGEGT. CDR3 length: 14 residues. CDR3: CASSYRQDGGDLNF.

This chain links TRBV6-6 with TRBJ2-2; the TRBD2 assignment by TCRdb is unverifiable without DNA. CDR3 size: 16 residues. Germline loops: CDR1 MNHNY, CDR2 SVGAGI (reference sequence). CDR3: CASSYLPRGSTGELFF.

The rearrangement links TRBV7-3 to TRBJ2-1; the D call from TCRdb, TRBD1, cannot be confirmed without DNA. This CDR3 spans 17 amino acids. The V gene's germline CDR1 is SGHTA and CDR2 FQGTGA. This chain's CDR3 is CASSPTGPGGSYNEQFF. Together with reference TRBV7-3 and TRBJ2-1, the CDR3 gives the full variable domain: GAGVSQTPSNKVTEKGKYVELRCDPISGHTALYWYRQSLGQGPEFLIYFQGTGAADDSGLPNDRFFAVRPEGSVSTLKIQRTERGDSAVYLCASSPTGPGGSYNEQFFGPGTRLTVL.

The rearrangement uses TRBV20-1 and TRBJ2-3; TCRdb's D call, TRBD1, is unchecked because there is no DNA. Germline CDR1 DFQATT, CDR2 SNEGSKA (reference sequence). The CDR3 runs 17 residues. CDR3 sequence reads: CSARAGMGRVSTDTQYF.

The genes are TRBV20-1 and TRBJ2-1; the TCRdb call, TRBD2, lacks DNA for checking. This CDR3 has 14 residues. The germline gives CDR1 DFQATT, CDR2 SNEGSKA (reference sequence). The CDR3 sequence: CSARGTSSYNEQFF.

This chain links TRBV25-1 with TRBJ1-6; TCRdb proposes TRBD1, but this gene call is untestable without DNA. The CDR3 covers 16 residues. Germline lookup yields CDR1 MGHDK and CDR2 SYGVNS. CDR3 loop: CASSELTGGPNSPLHF.

The J gene is TRBJ2-3, the V gene TRBV6-5. The germline CDR1 and CDR2 sequences are MNHEY and SVGAGI. The CDR3 has 14 amino acids. The CDR3 protein is CASSYASNADTQYF.

V gene TRBV7-6 combines with J gene TRBJ1-5; the D gene TCRdb calls, TRBD1, cannot be checked with no DNA. Per the germline V gene, CDR1 is SGHVS and CDR2 is FNYEAQ. This CDR3 contains 15 residues. The CDR3: CASSSMTGGEEPQHF. Full variable domain (remainder filled in from reference TRBV7-6 and TRBJ1-5): GAGVSQSPRYKVTKRGQDVALRCDPISGHVSLYWYRQALGQGPEFLTYFNYEAQQDKSGLPNDRFSAERPEGSISTLTIQRTEQRDSAMYRCASSSMTGGEEPQHFGDGTRLSIL.

The V gene is TRBV7-9, the J gene TRBJ1-1. The CDR3 has 14 amino acids. Germline V gene sequence: CDR1 SEHNR, CDR2 FQNEAQ (reference sequence). CDR3 protein: CASSPRDLEGEAFF.

The CDR3 protein is CASSQDVGANTEAFF. The V gene is TRBV4-3, the J gene TRBJ1-1; TCRdb's assignment of TRBD1 cannot be checked, as there is no DNA. The CDR3 spans 15 residues. CDR1 is LGHNA and CDR2 is YSLEER in the germline V gene.

J is TRBJ2-7 and V is TRBV6-2 or TRBV6-3; no DNA is available, so the TRBD1 call from TCRdb remains unchecked. CDR1 and CDR2 (germline): MNHEY, SVGEGT. The CDR3 loop spans 15 amino acids. The chain's CDR3 is CASSPGARHSYEQYF.

This chain uses TRBV11-2 with TRBJ2-6; TCRdb gives TRBD1 as the D gene, but with no DNA this cannot be confirmed. CDR1 is SGHAT, CDR2 FQNNGV, per germline. The CDR3 runs to 23 residues. The chain's CDR3 is CASSTHRVTRLTAIDSGANVLTF. The variable domain in full, with the rest retrieved from reference TRBV11-2 and TRBJ2-6, is EAGVAQSPRYKIIEKRQSVAFWCNPISGHATLYWYQQILGQGPKLLIQFQNNGVVDDSQLPKDRFSAERLKGVDSTLKIQPAKLEDSAVYLCASSTHRVTRLTAIDSGANVLTFGAGSRLTVL.

The genes are TRBV12-3 or TRBV12-4 and TRBJ2-1; with no DNA, the TCRdb D assignment of TRBD2 cannot be verified. The CDR3 has 15 amino acids. CDR3 sequence reads: CASSSRSMYYNEQFF.

This chain uses TRBV7-9 with TRBJ1-4. The CDR3 is 15 residues long. In germline, CDR1 is SEHNR, CDR2 FQNEAQ (reference sequence). The CDR3 region is CASSFRDSLNEKLFF.

The rearrangement links TRBV30 to TRBJ1-6. The CDR3 extends over 13 amino acids. CDR1 GTSNPN and CDR2 SVGIG come from the germline V gene (reference sequence). CDR3: CAWSMDDVSPLHF. The entire variable domain, with the rest obtained from reference TRBV30 and TRBJ1-6, is as follows: SQTIHQWPATLVQPVGSPLSLECTVEGTSNPNLYWYRQAAGRGLQLLFYSVGIGQISSEVPQNLSASRPQDRQFILSSKKLLLSDSGFYLCAWSMDDVSPLHFGNGTRLTVT.

The CDR3 region is CASSPEGSYEQYF. The J gene is TRBJ2-7, the V gene TRBV7-9; absent DNA, TCRdb's TRBD2 call cannot be checked. CDR3 length equals 13 residues. Germline values: CDR1 SEHNR, CDR2 FQNEAQ (reference sequence).

This chain connects TRBV7-9 to TRBJ2-7. Germline CDR1 is SEHNR and CDR2 is FQNEAQ (reference sequence). The CDR3 spans 13 residues. CDR3 residues: CASSLAGYEEQYF.

The chain uses TRBV6-4 and TRBJ2-2. Looked up from germline, CDR1 is MRHNA and CDR2 is SNTAGT. CDR3 length: 15 amino acids. CDR3 in amino acids: CASSDSIDGTGELFF.

V and J are TRBV6-1 and TRBJ2-2; TCRdb lists TRBD1, though no DNA is available to test this call. The CDR3 consists of 14 residues. Germline assignment: CDR1 MNHNS and CDR2 SASEGT. CDR3 amino acids: CALGGGVYTGELFF.

The chain has TRBV20-1 and TRBJ2-7; TCRdb designates TRBD1, a call that cannot be tested without DNA. The CDR3 length is 15 residues. The V gene's germline CDR1 is DFQATT and CDR2 SNEGSKA (reference sequence). The CDR3 here is CSAITGTGFFYEQYF.

This sequence joins TRBV28 and TRBJ2-7. The CDR3 runs 14 residues. The germline V gene encodes CDR1 MDHEN and CDR2 SYDVKM. This CDR3 reads CASRGTPATYEQYF.